A single sample is the source of the 21 T cell receptor beta chains below, sequenced in a study of graft-versus-host responses after intestinal transplantation. Repertoires were generated with immunoSEQ multiplex PCR, while TCRdb's copy carries only in-frame clones and drops some. The sample yields 96,000 or so clones, roughly nine tenths seen once. No cognate antigen is known for these TCRs. Sequenced here: unstimulated CD4+ T cells sorted from spleen or lymph node cells, sampled before intestinal transplant. The source of these receptors is a human donor who received an intestinal transplant.

The rearrangement uses TRBV5-1 and TRBJ2-7; TRBD1 matches 9 bases. CDR1 is SGHRS, CDR2 YFSETQ, per germline. CDR3 length: 13 amino acids. Losses at the gene ends were 4 bases for V and 7 bases for J; bases not matched to a gene: 6. The CDR3: CASSIGTGWEQYF. DNA for the CDR3: TGCGCCAGCAGCATCGGGACAGGGTGGGAGCAGTACTTC.

This chain joins TRBV7-2 and TRBJ1-3, with D perhaps matching TRBD1 (6 bases). Trimming took off 3 bases at V and 3 bases at J, with 15 bases between the two ends. CDR1 is SGHTA, CDR2 FQGNSA, per germline. The CDR3 runs to 16 residues. The CDR3 nucleotides are TGTGCCAGCAGCTTTCTCCCAGGGGAAGATGGAAACACCATATATTTT. Its translation is CASSFLPGEDGNTIYF.

The chain has TRBV10-3 and TRBJ2-1; TRBD2 aligns across 7 bases. Germline V gene sequence: CDR1 ENHRY, CDR2 SYGVKD. V trimming: 4 bases; J trimming: 9 bases; junction bases outside the gene matches: 9. The length of the CDR3 is 14 residues. The CDR3 DNA sequence: TGTGCCATCAGTGTTCGGGAGGTTCTAGGTGAGCAGTTCTTC. Translated: CAISVREVLGEQFF.

In its sample, this clone was seen once. The V call is TRBV6-5, the J call TRBJ1-1, with a tentative D call TRBD1 (5 bases). Germline CDR1 MNHEY, CDR2 SVGAGI. The V end lost 4 bases, the J end lost 7 bases, and 7 bases lay between the germline ends. This CDR3 is built from 11 residues. CDR3 sequence (DNA): TGTGCCAGCAGTTCCAGGGTTGAAGCTTTCTTT. This gives the protein CASSSRVEAFF.

The rearrangement joins TRBV7-9 to TRBJ2-3, with a weak D call TRBD2 (5 bases). Trimming removed 5 bases from V and 0 bases from J, with 12 bases in between. Germline V gene lookup returns CDR1 SEHNR and CDR2 FQNEAQ (reference sequence). The CDR3 is 15 amino acids. This CDR3 reads CASSPRGESTDTQYF. CDR3 nucleotides: TGTGCCAGCAGCCCTCGGGGAGAGAGCACAGATACGCAGTATTTT.

The chain employs TRBV15 and TRBJ2-3, with TRBD2 matching 11 bases. Germline lookup yields CDR1 LNHNV and CDR2 YYDKDF (reference sequence). The CDR3 is 14 amino acids. With V trimmed by 3 bases and J by 6 bases, 2 bases remained unmatched. The CDR3 sequence is CATSRTSGIDTQYF. Here the CDR3 DNA reads TGTGCCACCAGCAGGACTAGCGGGATTGATACGCAGTATTTT.

The DNA for the CDR3 is TGTGCCAGCAGTCGTCTCGGGGGACTAGCGGACAATACGCAGTATTTT. This gives the protein CASSRLGGLADNTQYF. This chain uses TRBV27 with TRBJ2-3; 11 bases line up with TRBD2. This CDR3 has 16 residues. CDR1 is MNHEY, CDR2 SMNVEV, per germline (reference sequence). After removal of 5 bases from V and 7 bases from J, the junction contained 11 bases not matched to a gene.

This chain uses TRBV4-1 with TRBJ1-5, with D possibly TRBD1 on 6 matching bases. This CDR3 contains 14 residues. Trimming stripped 1 base from V and 6 bases from J, with 10 bases between. Germline CDR1 reads MGHRA; CDR2 reads YSYEKL. The CDR3 DNA reads as TGCGCCAGCAGCCAAGGGGGGCTGGCTCAGCCCCAGCATTTT. Protein: CASSQGGLAQPQHF.

The rearrangement uses TRBV7-9 and TRBJ1-2; the match to TRBD1 covers 12 bases. The length of the CDR3 is 15 residues. V was pared by 5 bases and J by 7 bases, with 8 bases of the junction left unmatched. The germline V gene encodes CDR1 SEHNR and CDR2 FQNEAQ (reference sequence). CDR3 DNA sequence: TGTGCCAGCAGCGCCCCCGGGACAGGGGGCGGTGGCTACACCTTC. It encodes CASSAPGTGGGGYTF.

The gene calls are TRBV27 and TRBJ2-7; 12 bases match TRBD2. V was clipped by 5 bases and J by 6 bases; unmatched bases: 8. Germline CDR1 and CDR2: MNHEY and SMNVEV (reference sequence). This CDR3 contains 15 residues. CDR3 region: CASSPRLAGVLEQYF. In nucleotides, the CDR3 is TGTGCCAGCAGTCCCCGACTAGCGGGAGTTCTCGAGCAGTACTTC.

The table lists this clone with a few counts. V gene TRBV10-3 combines with J gene TRBJ1-1; D is ambiguous. This CDR3 contains 11 residues. Germline V lookup: CDR1 ENHRY, CDR2 SYGVKD. Between the trimmed V and J ends, which lost 3 bases and 10 bases, there was a span of 9 bases. The CDR3 is CAISDEAGAFF. The CDR3, as DNA: TGTGCCATCAGTGATGAAGCAGGAGCTTTCTTT.

This clone was found a few times. The V call is TRBV10-2, the J call TRBJ1-2; TRBD1 agrees at 9 bases. Trimming took 2 bases from V and 4 from J; bases not matched to a gene: 2. The CDR3 totals 14 residues. Germline V gene data show CDR1 as WSHSY and CDR2 as SAAADI. The CDR3 loop is CASSEEGQGYGYTF. The CDR3 nucleotides read TGCGCCAGCAGTGAGGAGGGACAGGGCTATGGCTACACCTTC.

V and J are TRBV19 and TRBJ2-7; 8 nucleotides agree with TRBD1. The length of the CDR3 is 14 residues. Germline V lookup: CDR1 LNHDA, CDR2 SQIVND (reference sequence). V lost 5 bases and J lost 0; bases outside the gene matches: 3. The CDR3 DNA sequence: TGTGCCAGTAGTGACAGGGGATCCTCCTACGAGCAGTACTTC. This codes for CASSDRGSSYEQYF.

The genes are TRBV7-9 and TRBJ1-1; TRBD1 is a possible D gene (5 bases). This CDR3 spans 13 amino acids. Trimming removed 7 bases from V and 1 base from J, with 10 bases in between. Germline lookup yields CDR1 SEHNR and CDR2 FQNEAQ (reference sequence). For the CDR3, the DNA is TGTGCCAGCACCAGGACACGGAACACTGAAGCTTTCTTT. Its protein product is CASTRTRNTEAFF.

V gene TRBV5-1 combines with J gene TRBJ1-1; D is perhaps TRBD1 (6 bases). This CDR3 spans 13 amino acids. Germline values: CDR1 SGHRS, CDR2 YFSETQ. Trimming removed 6 bases at V and 10 bases at J, with 19 bases between. The CDR3, as DNA: TGCGCCAGCACCGACAGGCGGTCTCTCGTAGCTTTCTTT. Its translation: CASTDRRSLVAFF.

This chain connects TRBV5-1 to TRBJ2-3, with TRBD2 identical over 13 bases. CDR3 length: 16 amino acids. Germline lookup yields CDR1 SGHRS and CDR2 YFSETQ. The ends lost 4 bases at V and 5 bases at J; junction bases unmatched: 7. CDR3 amino acids: CASSPGTSGVLDTQYF. CDR3 in DNA: TGCGCCAGCAGCCCGGGGACTAGCGGGGTTCTAGATACGCAGTATTTT.

CDR3 in amino acids: CASCGSSDTQYF. CDR3 nucleotide sequence: TGTGCCAGCTGCGGGAGCTCAGATACGCAGTATTTT. The J gene is TRBJ2-3, the V gene TRBV6-5; 7 nucleotides align to TRBD2. The ends lost 8 bases at V and 4 bases at J; junction bases unmatched: 3. The CDR3 length is 12 residues. Germline CDR1 is MNHEY and CDR2 is SVGAGI.

This clone was detected a few times. CDR3 loop: CARRVGGTIYF. In DNA, the CDR3 is TGTGCCAGGCGGGTGGGGGGCACCATATATTTT. This rearrangement joins TRBV2 to TRBJ1-3; TRBD1 might be the D (5 bases). With 9 bases removed from V and 9 bases from J, the gap between germline ends came to 12 bases. The CDR3 consists of 11 residues. Germline V gives CDR1 SNHLY, CDR2 FYNNEI.

The chain recombines TRBV5-1 with TRBJ2-3; D gene ambiguous. Germline V gene lookup returns CDR1 SGHRS and CDR2 YFSETQ. Trimming cost V 1 base and J 4 bases, with 4 bases left between them. The CDR3 consists of 12 residues. The CDR3 DNA reads as TGCGCCAGCAGCTTGCTTCCAGATACGCAGTATTTT. Translating gives CASSLLPDTQYF.

The sample holds one count of this clone. The genes are TRBV2 and TRBJ1-2, with a weak D call TRBD1 (6 bases). Germline lookup yields CDR1 SNHLY and CDR2 FYNNEI. The CDR3 consists of 12 residues. V was clipped by 4 bases and J by 7 bases, with 10 bases between them. This CDR3 reads CASSALRGGYTF. DNA of the CDR3: TGTGCCAGCAGTGCACTCAGGGGTGGCTACACCTTC.

The CDR3 sequence: CASSSQGIGELFF. In DNA form, the CDR3 reads TGTGCCAGCAGCAGCCAGGGAATCGGGGAGCTGTTTTTT. This rearrangement joins TRBV7-7 to TRBJ2-2, with D perhaps matching TRBD1 (5 bases). Germline V CDR1 and CDR2: SSHAT, FNYEAQ (reference sequence). This CDR3 is 13 amino acids long. V was trimmed by 5 bases and J by 7 bases, leaving 11 bases between them.